This T cell receptor beta chain is from a study of Ad26.COV2.S vaccination and SARS-CoV-2 variants. Overall study: Intramuscular Ad26.COV2.S at 5x10^10 or 1x10^11 viral particles. Study observations and caveats: From the TCR breadth and depth analyses, total T cell responses may have been underestimated.

Treatment noted: around 19 received Ad26.COV2.S at low or high dose, single or two shots; 5 received placebo; per-sample allocation not given. Sampling was performed 63 days after the first vaccine or placebo injection. Germline assignment: CDR1 SGHVS and CDR2 FQNEAQ. The CDR3 is made up of 13 amino acids. Trimming cost V 3 bases and J 0 bases, with 5 bases left between them. As concerns this clone: No antigen is known for it.

Here immunoSEQ multiplex PCR was the method, and the copy in TCRdb shows in-frame clones only, minus some. The sample yields 440,000 or so clones, roughly 90% seen once. This sequence joins TRBV7-8 and TRBJ1-1; D is unclear. The sequencing used peripheral blood, collected in a trial of Ad26.COV2.S vaccine versus placebo. This clonotype was sampled from a person aged 18-60 years who received the Ad26.COV2.S COVID-19 vaccine or a placebo. The CDR3 region has the DNA TGTGCCAGCAGCTTTTATATGAACACTGAAGCTTTCTTT. This gives the protein CASSFYMNTEAFF.